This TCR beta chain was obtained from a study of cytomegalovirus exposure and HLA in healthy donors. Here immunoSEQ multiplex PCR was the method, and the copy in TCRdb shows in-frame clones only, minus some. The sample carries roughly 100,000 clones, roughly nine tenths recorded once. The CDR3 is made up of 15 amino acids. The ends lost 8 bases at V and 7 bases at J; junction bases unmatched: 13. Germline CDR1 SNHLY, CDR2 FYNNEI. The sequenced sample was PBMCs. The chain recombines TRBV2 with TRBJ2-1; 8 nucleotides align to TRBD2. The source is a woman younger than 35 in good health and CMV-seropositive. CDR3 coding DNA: TGTGCCAGCTCCGCGGGGGGACGGGAAGCGAATGAGCAGTTCTTC. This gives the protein CASSAGGREANEQFF. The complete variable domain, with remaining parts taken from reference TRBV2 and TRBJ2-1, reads EPEVTQTPSHQVTQMGQEVILRCVPISNHLYFYWYRQILGQKVEFLVSFYNNEISEKSEIFDDQFSVERPDGSNFTLKIRSTKLEDSAMYFCASSAGGREANEQFFGPGTRLTVL.